The clone carrying this T cell receptor beta chain has a handful of counts. Its antigen is not known. This entry belongs to a study of T cells after yellow fever vaccination. Whole-study results and caveats: Though it reached lower strength, the secondary response hit its peak faster, day 5 versus 15. Relatively few clonotypes were ones that appeared in both CD4 and CD8 compartments.

MiXCR, run by TCRdb on the 5' RACE reads, gives a single entry per CDR3 protein. The sample yields almost 600,000 distinct CDR3 sequences, approximately 12% seen once. Germline-derived CDR1 and CDR2 are LGHNA and YSLEER. This CDR3 contains 16 residues. V was pared by 0 bases and J by 9 bases, with 20 bases between. The chain joins TRBV4-3 to TRBJ1-2; D uncertain. The source of this sequence is a man aged 25-45 years who received the YFV17D yellow fever vaccine. Material: PBMCs, obtained on the day of the yellow fever booster vaccination. CDR3 sequence (DNA): TGCGCCAGCAGCCAAGATCATGTCGGAAATTTAGTCAGCTACACCTTC. Translating it yields CASSQDHVGNLVSYTF.